These T cell receptor beta chains were read from a single sample in a study of T-cell memory formation after mild COVID-19. TCRdb analysed the 5' RACE reads with MiXCR anew, one entry per CDR3 protein. Of fewer than 650,000 distinct CDR3 sequences in the sample, approximately 15% are singletons; the top ten hold approximately 8.1%. The specimen was PBMCs or a T cell subset sorted from them (not recorded which). The receptors shown here come from an adult woman who had mild COVID-19 (a few samples of this study predate the infection). Cell type and time point are not known. Both conserved end residues are part of each CDR3. D genes are given only for firm matches. Some rows have no size entry. The others give once, few or many, or a class for an expanded clone.

length	V	size	J	D	DNA	CDR3
18	TRBV27	.	TRBJ1-6	.	TGTGCCAGCAGTTTACAGCGACTCCGATTCTCCTATAATTCACCCCTCCACTTT	CASSLQRLRFSYNSPLHF
15	TRBV15	.	TRBJ2-7	TRBD1	TGTGCCACCAGCAGAGCGAGACAGGGAGCCTACGAGCAGTACTTC	CATSRARQGAYEQYF
15	TRBV7-2	few	TRBJ1-3	.	TGTGCCAGCAGCCTCGACAGCGCCCCTGGAAACACCATATATTTT	CASSLDSAPGNTIYF
12	TRBV24-1	few	TRBJ2-7	.	TGTGCCACCAGTGATCCAGGGAGCGAGCAGTACTTC	CATSDPGSEQYF
15	TRBV20-1	few	TRBJ2-7	TRBD2	TGCAGTGCTAGAGATAGGACTAGCGGAGCCTACGAGCAGTACTTC	CSARDRTSGAYEQYF
11	TRBV20-1	.	TRBJ2-1	.	TGCAGTGCTAGAGATAGATGGGAGCAGTTCTTC	CSARDRWEQFF
16	TRBV15	.	TRBJ1-1	.	TGTGCCACCAGCAGAGAGATAGGTCGAGGGGGCACTGAAGCTTTCTTT	CATSREIGRGGTEAFF
12	TRBV18	few	TRBJ1-1	.	TGTGCCAGTCTGGGAGGTAACACTGAAGCTTTCTTT	CASLGGNTEAFF
12	TRBV11-1	.	TRBJ2-4	.	TGTGCCAGCAGCTTAGTACGGGACATTCAGTACTTC	CASSLVRDIQYF
16	TRBV28	.	TRBJ2-2	TRBD1	TGTGCCAGCAGTTTATGGGGACAGGGGATCACCGGGGAGCTGTTTTTT	CASSLWGQGITGELFF
15	TRBV12-3/TRBV12-4	few	TRBJ2-7	TRBD1	TGTGCCAGCAGTTTCCCAGGACAGGGTACCTACGAGCAGTACTTC	CASSFPGQGTYEQYF
14	TRBV12-3/TRBV12-4	few	TRBJ2-3	.	TGTGCCAGCAGTTTAGGGATCCCGGGAGATACGCAGTATTTT	CASSLGIPGDTQYF
15	TRBV11-2	.	TRBJ1-1	.	TGTGCCAGCAGCTTAGCATCCGGGACCGGGACTGAAGCTTTCTTT	CASSLASGTGTEAFF
12	TRBV12-3/TRBV12-4	many	TRBJ2-3	.	TGTGCCAGCAATGGGGACCCGGGTACGCAGTATTTT	CASNGDPGTQYF
15	TRBV6-5	few	TRBJ1-6	.	TGTGCCAGCAGTTACGAGGGTAGTGATAATTCACCCCTCCACTTT	CASSYEGSDNSPLHF
16	TRBV12-3/TRBV12-4	few	TRBJ1-2	.	TGTGCCAGCAGTTCCCAGACCGGCAGGGTGGGCTATGGCTACACCTTC	CASSSQTGRVGYGYTF
15	TRBV5-5	many	TRBJ2-7	.	TGTGCCAGCAGCGCGATAACGACAGGGCGGGGCGAGCAGTACTTC	CASSAITTGRGEQYF
13	TRBV2	few	TRBJ1-2	.	TGTGCCAGCAGTGGCACAGGGCCCTATGGCTACACCTTC	CASSGTGPYGYTF
15	TRBV2	.	TRBJ1-2	TRBD1	TGTGCCAGCGACGAGGGGACAGCCTCTTCCTATGGCTACACCTTC	CASDEGTASSYGYTF
17	TRBV7-6	.	TRBJ1-4	.	TGTGCCAGCAGCTTAGGGGCCGGGCGAAGGACTAATGAAAAACTGTTTTTT	CASSLGAGRRTNEKLFF
14	TRBV7-9	.	TRBJ2-2	.	TGTGCCAGCAGCTCCGACTGGAACACCGGGGAGCTGTTTTTT	CASSSDWNTGELFF
16	TRBV6-5	few	TRBJ1-5	TRBD1	TGTGCCAGCAGCCCGAGGACAGGTTATGGCAATCAGCCCCAGCATTTT	CASSPRTGYGNQPQHF